This TCR beta chain was captured in a study of early T cells in non-severe SARS-CoV-2 infection. Study information: Bulk RNA taken from unsorted whole blood was sequenced, leaving chains unpaired.

Turning to this clonotype: The antigen is unknown.

Study outcomes and limitations: Sequences matched to VDJdb favored anti-spike CD8 responses, while private and CD4 specificities were missed.

Trimming removed 7 bases at V and 5 bases at J, with 14 bases between. Germline lookup yields CDR1 SQVTM and CDR2 ANQGSEA. The CDR3 totals 12 residues. Separate cDNA molecules each had unique molecular identifiers attached to them. MiXCR was run by TCRdb on the 5' RACE reads, yielding one entry per CDR3 protein. The profile covers 75,000 to 100,000 distinct CDR3 sequences, with 16% appearing a single time and around 1.3% taken by the ten largest. This clonotype originated in an adult who was a healthcare worker with PCR-confirmed SARS-CoV-2 infection or an uninfected control (not recorded which). The genes are TRBV29-1 and TRBJ2-5; tentative D call: TRBD1 (6 bases). Sequencing was performed on whole blood. CDR3 DNA sequence: TGCAGCGCTACAGGGCGGAGGGAGACCCAGTACTTC. It translates to CSATGRRETQYF.